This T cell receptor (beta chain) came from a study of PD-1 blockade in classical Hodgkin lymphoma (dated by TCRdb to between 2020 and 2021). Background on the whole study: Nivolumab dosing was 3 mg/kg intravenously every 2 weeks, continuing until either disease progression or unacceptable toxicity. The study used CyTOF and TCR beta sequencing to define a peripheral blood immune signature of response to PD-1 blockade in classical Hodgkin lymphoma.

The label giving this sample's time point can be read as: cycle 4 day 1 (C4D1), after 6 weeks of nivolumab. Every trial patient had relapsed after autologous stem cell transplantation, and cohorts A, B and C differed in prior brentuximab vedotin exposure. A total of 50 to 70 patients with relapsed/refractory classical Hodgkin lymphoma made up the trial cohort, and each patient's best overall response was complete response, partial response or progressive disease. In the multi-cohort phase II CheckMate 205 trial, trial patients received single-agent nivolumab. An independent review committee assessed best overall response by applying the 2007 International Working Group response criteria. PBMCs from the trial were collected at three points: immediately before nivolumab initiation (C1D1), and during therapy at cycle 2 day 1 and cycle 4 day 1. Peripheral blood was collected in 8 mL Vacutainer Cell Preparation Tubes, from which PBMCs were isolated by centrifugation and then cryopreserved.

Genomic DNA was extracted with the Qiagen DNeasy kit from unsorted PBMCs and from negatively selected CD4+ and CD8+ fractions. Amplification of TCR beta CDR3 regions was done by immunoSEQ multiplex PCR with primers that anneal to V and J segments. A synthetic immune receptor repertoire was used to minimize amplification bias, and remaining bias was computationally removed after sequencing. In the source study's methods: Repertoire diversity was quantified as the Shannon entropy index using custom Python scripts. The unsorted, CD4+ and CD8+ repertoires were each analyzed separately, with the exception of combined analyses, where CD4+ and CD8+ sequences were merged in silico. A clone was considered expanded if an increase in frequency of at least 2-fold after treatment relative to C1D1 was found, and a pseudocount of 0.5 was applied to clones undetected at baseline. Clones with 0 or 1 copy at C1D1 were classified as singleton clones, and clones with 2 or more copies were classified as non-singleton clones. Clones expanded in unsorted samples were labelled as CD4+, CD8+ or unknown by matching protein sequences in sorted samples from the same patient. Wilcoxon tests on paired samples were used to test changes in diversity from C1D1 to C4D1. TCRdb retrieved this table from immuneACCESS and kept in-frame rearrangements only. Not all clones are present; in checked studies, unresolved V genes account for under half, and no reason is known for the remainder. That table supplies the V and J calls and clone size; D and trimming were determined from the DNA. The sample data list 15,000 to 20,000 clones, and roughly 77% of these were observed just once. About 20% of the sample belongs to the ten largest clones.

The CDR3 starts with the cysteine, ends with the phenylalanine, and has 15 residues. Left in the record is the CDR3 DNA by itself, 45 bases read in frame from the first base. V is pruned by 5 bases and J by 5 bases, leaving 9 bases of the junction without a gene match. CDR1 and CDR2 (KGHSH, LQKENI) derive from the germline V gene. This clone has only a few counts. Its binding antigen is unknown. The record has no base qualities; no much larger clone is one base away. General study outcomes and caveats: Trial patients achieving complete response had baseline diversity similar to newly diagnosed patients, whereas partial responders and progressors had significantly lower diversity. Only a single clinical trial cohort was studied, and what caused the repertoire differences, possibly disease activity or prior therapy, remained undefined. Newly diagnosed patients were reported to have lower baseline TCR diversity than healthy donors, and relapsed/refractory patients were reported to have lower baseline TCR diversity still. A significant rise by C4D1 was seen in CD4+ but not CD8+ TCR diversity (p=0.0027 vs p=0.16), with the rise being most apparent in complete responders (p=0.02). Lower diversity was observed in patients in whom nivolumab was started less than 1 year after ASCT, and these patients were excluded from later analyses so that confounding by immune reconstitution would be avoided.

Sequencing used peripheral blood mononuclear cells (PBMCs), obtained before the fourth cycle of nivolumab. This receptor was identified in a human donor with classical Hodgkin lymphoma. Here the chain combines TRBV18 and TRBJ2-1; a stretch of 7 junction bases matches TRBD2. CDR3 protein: CASSEAGSLNNEQFF. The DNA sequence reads TGTGCCAGCTCAGAAGCGGGGTCCCTTAACAATGAGCAGTTCTTC.